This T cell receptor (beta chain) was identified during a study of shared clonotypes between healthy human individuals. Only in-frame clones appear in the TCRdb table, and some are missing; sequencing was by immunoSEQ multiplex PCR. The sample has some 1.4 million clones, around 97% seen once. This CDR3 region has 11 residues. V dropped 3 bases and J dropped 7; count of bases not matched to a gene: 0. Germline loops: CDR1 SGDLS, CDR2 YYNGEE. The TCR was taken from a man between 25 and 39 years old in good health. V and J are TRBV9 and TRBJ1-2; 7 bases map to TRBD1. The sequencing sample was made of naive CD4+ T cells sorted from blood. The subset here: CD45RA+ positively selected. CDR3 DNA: TGTGCCAGCAGCGGACAGGGTGGCTACACCTTC. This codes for CASSGQGGYTF.